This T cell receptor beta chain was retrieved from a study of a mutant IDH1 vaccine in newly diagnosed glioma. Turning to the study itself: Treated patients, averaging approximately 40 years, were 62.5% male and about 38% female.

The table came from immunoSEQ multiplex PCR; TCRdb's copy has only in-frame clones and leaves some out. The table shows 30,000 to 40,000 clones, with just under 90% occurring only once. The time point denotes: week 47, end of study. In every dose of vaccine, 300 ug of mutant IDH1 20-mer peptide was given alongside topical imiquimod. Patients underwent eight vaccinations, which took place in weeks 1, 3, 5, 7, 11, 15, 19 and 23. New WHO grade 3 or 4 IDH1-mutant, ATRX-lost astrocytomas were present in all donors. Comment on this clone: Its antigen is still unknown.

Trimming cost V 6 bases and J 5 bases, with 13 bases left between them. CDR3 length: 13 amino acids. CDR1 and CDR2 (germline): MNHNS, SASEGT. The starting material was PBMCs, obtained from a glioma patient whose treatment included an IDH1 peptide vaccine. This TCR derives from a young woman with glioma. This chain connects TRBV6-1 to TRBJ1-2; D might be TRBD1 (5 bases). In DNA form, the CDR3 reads TGTGCCAGCAGCAACCGACAGAGTTATGGCTACACCTTC. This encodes CASSNRQSYGYTF.